One sample yielded the 8 T cell receptor beta chains listed below, sequenced in a study of cytomegalovirus exposure and HLA in healthy donors. The PCR was carried out with 60 Vbeta primers and 13 Jbeta primers. The table came from immunoSEQ multiplex PCR; TCRdb's copy has only in-frame clones and leaves some out. The sample table sets out about 48,000 clones. Sequencing input: PBMCs. Source of these receptors: a male donor in good health and CMV-seropositive.

The chain joins TRBV11-2 to TRBJ1-1; the D gene is possibly TRBD1 (5 bases). V was clipped by 1 base and J by 0 bases, with 6 bases between them. Germline V CDR1 and CDR2: SGHAT, FQNNGV. There are 14 residues in the CDR3. CDR3 amino acids: CASSLGGVNTEAFF. For the CDR3, the DNA is TGTGCCAGCAGCTTAGGGGGGGTGAACACTGAAGCTTTCTTT. Combining the CDR3 with reference TRBV11-2 and TRBJ1-1 gives the whole variable domain EAGVAQSPRYKIIEKRQSVAFWCNPISGHATLYWYQQILGQGPKLLIQFQNNGVVDDSQLPKDRFSAERLKGVDSTLKIQPAKLEDSAVYLCASSLGGVNTEAFFGQGTRLTVV.

The rearrangement uses TRBV27 and TRBJ1-4; tentatively, D is TRBD1 (6 bases). The CDR3 totals 14 residues. Per the germline V gene, CDR1 is MNHEY and CDR2 is SMNVEV (reference sequence). The germline V and J ends were trimmed by 3 bases and 7 bases, with 12 bases remaining between them. Here the CDR3 reads CASSFVQGSEKLFF. The CDR3 DNA reads TGTGCCAGCAGTTTCGTACAGGGCAGTGAAAAACTGTTTTTT.

The chain employs TRBV4-3 and TRBJ1-6; D not resolved. This CDR3 comprises 14 residues. Trimming removed 0 bases at V and 8 bases at J, with 8 bases between. Germline CDR1 reads LGHNA; CDR2 reads YSLEER. The CDR3 loop reads CASSQDGRDSPLHF. In DNA form, the CDR3 reads TGCGCCAGCAGCCAAGATGGGAGGGATTCACCCCTCCACTTT.

The gene calls are TRBV2 and TRBJ1-2; D remains unclear. Germline values: CDR1 SNHLY, CDR2 FYNNEI. V dropped 4 bases and J dropped 1 base, with 13 bases sitting between them. The CDR3 consists of 15 residues. The CDR3 here is CASSGHAGNNYGYTF. CDR3 DNA sequence: TGTGCCAGCAGTGGACACGCAGGAAATAACTATGGCTACACCTTC.

The rearrangement uses TRBV14 and TRBJ1-3, with TRBD1 matching over 7 bases. The CDR3 runs to 14 residues. V lost 1 base to trimming and J lost 5 bases; unmatched junction nucleotides: 2. Germline V gene sequence: CDR1 SGHDN, CDR2 FVKESK. The CDR3 reads CASSQVGGRNTIYF. The CDR3 bases are TGTGCCAGCAGCCAAGTAGGGGGCAGAAACACCATATATTTT.

V usage is TRBV6-5 and J usage is TRBJ2-7; 9 positions agree with TRBD2. V was clipped by 6 bases and J by 2 bases; unmatched bases: 8. Germline V gene data show CDR1 as MNHEY and CDR2 as SVGAGI. This CDR3 contains 15 residues. The CDR3 here is CASSRASSGTYEQYF. Written as DNA, the CDR3 is TGTGCCAGCAGCCGCGCGTCTAGCGGGACCTACGAGCAGTACTTC.

The chain carries TRBV7-8 and TRBJ2-1, with D perhaps matching TRBD1 (5 bases). CDR1 SGHVS and CDR2 FQNEAQ come from the germline V gene. The CDR3 contains 12 residues. Trimming left V 4 bases short and J 6 bases short, with 7 bases between. The CDR3 protein is CASSSDSNEQFF. CDR3 coding DNA: TGTGCCAGCAGCTCCGACAGCAATGAGCAGTTCTTC.

This sequence joins TRBV6-6 and TRBJ1-3; D not certain. The CDR3 has 12 residues. V lost 7 bases to trimming and J lost 0 bases, with 4 bases between them. Germline lookup yields CDR1 MNHNY and CDR2 SVGAGI (reference sequence). The CDR3 reads CASIHSGNTIYF. The DNA for the CDR3 is TGTGCCAGCATACACTCTGGAAACACCATATATTTT.